Listed below are T cell receptor beta chains from one sample, sequenced in a study of cytomegalovirus exposure and HLA in healthy donors. Only in-frame clones appear in the TCRdb table, and some are missing; sequencing was by immunoSEQ multiplex PCR. The repertoire holds about 110,000 clones, with less than 80% as singletons. Sequencing was performed on PBMCs. The source of these receptors is a man between 60 and 70 years old in good health and CMV-seronegative. The conserved cysteine and the conserved F or W are not part of the CDR3 here. Fields, in order: CDR3 protein, J gene, V gene, clone size. Not every row has a clone size; where given, it reads once, few, many or a size class.

CDR3aa: ASSPGRVPNEKLF
j_gene: TRBJ1-4
v_gene: TRBV7-3
abundance: few

CDR3aa: ASSFGRADTQY
j_gene: TRBJ2-3
v_gene: TRBV28
abundance: -

CDR3aa: ASSPSRGDEQY
j_gene: TRBJ2-7
v_gene: TRBV11-3
abundance: -

CDR3aa: ASSLYGTQNTEAF
j_gene: TRBJ1-1
v_gene: TRBV7-2
abundance: -

CDR3aa: ASSVGSGGVEQF
j_gene: TRBJ2-1
v_gene: TRBV9
abundance: -

CDR3aa: ASMWSGRWETQY
j_gene: TRBJ2-5
v_gene: TRBV7-8
abundance: -

CDR3aa: ASSQGTGEETQY
j_gene: TRBJ2-5
v_gene: TRBV19
abundance: -

CDR3aa: ASRPRQIYEQY
j_gene: TRBJ2-7
v_gene: TRBV2
abundance: -

CDR3aa: ASSLTDFGELF
j_gene: TRBJ2-2
v_gene: TRBV6-1
abundance: -

CDR3aa: ASSLGGQLNQPQH
j_gene: TRBJ1-5
v_gene: TRBV5-1
abundance: -

CDR3aa: ASSQGGGETQY
j_gene: TRBJ2-5
v_gene: TRBV5-1
abundance: -

CDR3aa: ASSIAAGAGNTIY
j_gene: TRBJ1-3
v_gene: TRBV5-1
abundance: once

CDR3aa: ASSWTASTDTQY
j_gene: TRBJ2-3
v_gene: TRBV11-1
abundance: -

CDR3aa: ASSGRRGLETQY
j_gene: TRBJ2-5
v_gene: TRBV13
abundance: few

CDR3aa: ASSLGGTGSNYGYT
j_gene: TRBJ1-2
v_gene: TRBV7-2
abundance: -

CDR3aa: ASLGGGSSNTGELF
j_gene: TRBJ2-2
v_gene: TRBV27
abundance: -

CDR3aa: ASSSRTDYNEQF
j_gene: TRBJ2-1
v_gene: TRBV7-2
abundance: once

CDR3aa: ASSIPGGNQPQH
j_gene: TRBJ1-5
v_gene: TRBV19
abundance: -

CDR3aa: ASSLVSGSGTEAF
j_gene: TRBJ1-1
v_gene: TRBV7-9
abundance: -

CDR3aa: ASSLGQTGPNEQF
j_gene: TRBJ2-1
v_gene: TRBV5-1
abundance: -

CDR3aa: ASSTMPSGGPVELF
j_gene: TRBJ2-2
v_gene: TRBV9
abundance: -

CDR3aa: ASSQAHRGGSNQPQH
j_gene: TRBJ1-5
v_gene: TRBV4-1
abundance: once

CDR3aa: ASSLSRTSRETQY
j_gene: TRBJ2-5
v_gene: TRBV7-3
abundance: -

CDR3aa: ASSPITRGRLSPLH
j_gene: TRBJ1-6
v_gene: TRBV7-6
abundance: -

CDR3aa: ASSGFLGQVNTGELF
j_gene: TRBJ2-2
v_gene: TRBV5-1
abundance: -

CDR3aa: ASSLSGTSGAWSTDTQY
j_gene: TRBJ2-3
v_gene: TRBV5-1
abundance: -

CDR3aa: ASSYPGGPGNEQF
j_gene: TRBJ2-1
v_gene: TRBV5-1
abundance: once

CDR3aa: AWSQGANTEAF
j_gene: TRBJ1-1
v_gene: TRBV30
abundance: -

CDR3aa: ASSLARAGNQPQH
j_gene: TRBJ1-5
v_gene: TRBV28
abundance: -

CDR3aa: ASSLIAGVSNEQF
j_gene: TRBJ2-1
v_gene: TRBV7-7
abundance: -

CDR3aa: ASSSGDRRDGYT
j_gene: TRBJ1-2
v_gene: TRBV7-3
abundance: once

CDR3aa: AWSGDRGEAF
j_gene: TRBJ1-1
v_gene: TRBV30
abundance: -

CDR3aa: ASSDRDRARNQPQH
j_gene: TRBJ1-5
v_gene: TRBV6-1
abundance: -

CDR3aa: ASSGYRVGNQPQH
j_gene: TRBJ1-5
v_gene: TRBV2
abundance: -

CDR3aa: AISLSGGSTETQY
j_gene: TRBJ2-5
v_gene: TRBV10-3
abundance: -

CDR3aa: AWSPGQPGTGELF
j_gene: TRBJ2-2
v_gene: TRBV30
abundance: -

CDR3aa: ASSFEGSANEKLF
j_gene: TRBJ1-4
v_gene: TRBV7-9
abundance: -

CDR3aa: ASSGDRGPYGYT
j_gene: TRBJ1-2
v_gene: TRBV25-1
abundance: -

CDR3aa: AISGQGAEAF
j_gene: TRBJ1-1
v_gene: TRBV10-3
abundance: -

CDR3aa: ASSRRANYGYT
j_gene: TRBJ1-2
v_gene: TRBV5-4
abundance: -

CDR3aa: ASSLQGQGHNQPQH
j_gene: TRBJ1-5
v_gene: TRBV28
abundance: -

CDR3aa: ASSQAGLGSQPQH
j_gene: TRBJ1-5
v_gene: TRBV14
abundance: -

CDR3aa: ASSLLGGGTDTQY
j_gene: TRBJ2-3
v_gene: TRBV27
abundance: -

CDR3aa: ASSWGGTGFSYNEQF
j_gene: TRBJ2-1
v_gene: TRBV5-8
abundance: -

CDR3aa: AWSVQGIDTEAF
j_gene: TRBJ1-1
v_gene: TRBV30
abundance: -

CDR3aa: ASSFTIYGYT
j_gene: TRBJ1-2
v_gene: TRBV6-1
abundance: -

CDR3aa: ASSPTGEGSTEAF
j_gene: TRBJ1-1
v_gene: TRBV5-1
abundance: -

CDR3aa: AISSDRDRNGYT
j_gene: TRBJ1-2
v_gene: TRBV10-3
abundance: -